This entry describes one TCR beta chain. MiXCR, applied by TCRdb to the 5' RACE reads, yields one record per CDR3 protein. The sample lists 250,000 to 300,000 distinct CDR3 sequences, 7.5% to 9.5% seen once, with about 3% in the top ten. This CDR3 region has 15 residues. The V end lost 4 bases, the J end lost 8 bases, and 17 bases lay between the germline ends. This entry belongs to a study of T cells after yellow fever vaccination. The sample in question was CD4+ T cells sorted from PBMCs, obtained 5 days after the yellow fever booster vaccination. The chain employs TRBV12-3 or TRBV12-4 and TRBJ1-4; D gene ambiguous. The TCR sequence derives from a man younger than 35 who received the YFV17D yellow fever vaccine. CDR3 sequence: CASSSNGFPREKLFF. Written as DNA, the CDR3 is TGTGCCAGCAGTTCGAACGGGTTTCCTCGGGAAAAACTGTTTTTT.